This T cell receptor (beta chain) was recorded in a study of cytomegalovirus exposure and HLA in healthy donors (dated by TCRdb to about 2017). Notes on the research overall: According to an earlier analysis of 587 of the donors, about 179 million T cells yielded 90 million to 140 million unique TCR beta sequences and about 300 Gb of sequence data. About 280 gigabases of sequencing data and roughly 80 million unique TCR sequences made up an early release that covered over 550 HLA-typed donors. The genetic ancestry cluster associated with self-reported Caucasian donors included around 76% of the 300 to 400 genotyped donors. The aim of the study was to test whether cataloging public T cell receptors could identify signatures of past pathogen exposure. The study used immunosequencing to profile the T cell repertoires of approximately 640 subjects and linked those repertoires to cytomegalovirus serostatus. A separate validation cohort of 100 to 150 different subjects was used in addition to the approximately 700-subject first cohort. To predict cytomegalovirus infection status, the study brought together high-throughput TCR immunosequencing, statistical association of individual TCRs with disease status, and machine learning. To study patterns of TCR occurrence, a later analysis re-analyzed previously published TCR beta repertoires from 500 to 850 donors and added high-resolution HLA genotyping. Rather than drawing on any new phenotypic data, the later analysis identified candidate immune exposures from TCR beta sequences and the way those sequences occurred across donors. In an earlier analysis of 500 to 650 of the donors, high-throughput TCR beta sequencing was used to judge whether each TCR beta V gene segment behaved as functional or pseudogenic. Donor age, sex, ethnicity and CMV serostatus were compiled together with the repertoire data. A later genetic analysis took genome-wide SNP genotypes for about three fifths of the 666 donors and used that subset as a discovery cohort. Every repertoire in the discovery cohort had been generated on one and the same sequencing platform. HLA typing included class I and class II loci at four-digit resolution. The number of donors typed differed by locus, with about 629-640 for A, B, C, DRB1 and DQB1, 522 for DQA1, under 610 for DPA1, and roughly 450 for DPB1. Roughly 5 DR-DQ haplotypes were treated as single units for association and clustering because of strong linkage in the cohort. Among roughly 400 genotyped donors of the cohort, an average of around 250,000 unique TCR beta nucleotide sequences was sequenced per donor, of which 15% to 20% were non-productive.

Trimming removed 4 bases from V and 7 bases from J; the gene matches leave 11 bases unexplained. CDR1 MDHEN and CDR2 SYDVKM are derived from the germline V gene. The CDR3 runs 15 residues from the cysteine to the phenylalanine. Of all the DNA, just the CDR3 is kept, 45 bases in frame from base 1. Libraries were built with the immunoSEQ multiplex PCR assay. For the multiplex PCR, a mixture combining 60 forward primers for TCR Vbeta segments and 13 reverse primers for TCR Jbeta segments was used. Amplification of the CDR3 region of rearranged TCR beta genes was performed with a multiplex PCR assay on genomic DNA. The amplified TCR beta libraries were sequenced on the Illumina HiSeq System as 87-base-pair reads. The authors processed their data as follows. A later analysis counted tens of millions of unique TCR beta chains across the roughly 700 repertoires, and 9.5 million to 11 million of these chains were shared by at least two donors. Raw reads were error-corrected and collapsed into unique sequences with a nearest-neighbor algorithm that merged closely related sequences to remove PCR and sequencing errors. Alignment of CDR3 sequences to IMGT reference sequences was used to assign V, D and J gene segments. For a sequence to be retained, at least a six-nucleotide match to both a V gene segment and a J gene segment was required. Rearrangements were called productive when the CDR3 lacked stop codons and stayed in frame with V and J; all others were non-productive. CDR3 was defined according to IMGT convention as the region running from the second conserved V-encoded cysteine to the conserved J-encoded phenylalanine. Sequences without an unambiguous match to a single V gene segment were excluded from the earlier analysis of about 630 of the donors. In an earlier analysis of around 600 of the donors, V segments were called functional above 56.7% productive rearrangements and were called segregating when the between-donor standard deviation exceeded 5%. A statistical classification framework was built for diagnosing cytomegalovirus status from the catalog of TCR beta chain sequences. V and J gene assignment, in a later analysis, came from comparing TCR nucleotide sequences with IMGT/GENE-DB human TR gene sequences. The TCRdist pipeline was used in a later analysis to assign CDR3 sequences and most-parsimonious VDJ recombination scenarios. In a later analysis, each TCR beta chain was defined by its CDR3 amino acid sequence together with its V-gene family, and reads without a unique V-gene family were excluded. To address suspected cross-contamination and a sequencing artifact, a later analysis removed 592 highly shared, low-generation-probability nucleotide sequences. For each public chain, a later analysis derived a clonal expansion index from normalized ranks of inferred template counts within each repertoire. In a later analysis, generation probabilities were computed using a VDJ recombination model fitted to out-of-frame rearrangements, and the results were checked against IGoR. In a later analysis, hypergeometric tests were used to score TCR-TCR, TCR-HLA and TCR-CMV co-occurrence, with a repertoire-size bias correction applied to TCR pairs. A later analysis estimated false discovery rates by permuting HLA or CMV assignments 20 times. A later analysis grouped co-occurring TCRs with DBSCAN, adding TCRdist sequence similarity when clustering within HLA-allele-positive subsets. For co-occurrence clustering, repertoires with fewer than 30,000 or more than 120,000 public chains were excluded, along with roughly 5 repertoires with anomalous nucleotide sharing. TCRdb provides this immuneACCESS table in a form limited to in-frame rearrangements. Some clones are lacking; in checked studies, under half of them reflect an unresolved V gene, and why the rest are absent is not known. Clonal size and the V and J genes are those of that table, whereas D and trimming came from the DNA. The sample profile shows some 130,000 clones; over 70% of them were found once. The ten largest account for over 2.5% of the sample.

Findings and caveats that apply to the study as a whole: A cluster of highly shared sequence variants was judged likely to be a technical artifact of the sequencing pipeline. Some IMGT-functional V segments, including TRBV6-2 and TRBV6-3, could not be told apart with the 87-base-pair reads, so those segments were excluded. In a later genetic analysis, fewer N-insertions in productive TCRs were reported among donors in an Asian-associated ancestry cluster than the approximately 710-donor mean. In an earlier analysis of more than 450 of the donors, most TCR beta V segments were observed in productive rearrangements about 87% or about 30% of the time, broadly matching IMGT annotations. In a later analysis, the rate of TCR association differed among HLA loci, with DRB1 alleles having the most associated TCRs and HLA-C alleles having the fewest. When HLA alleles, especially DR and DQ, strongly co-occurred, TCR associations were difficult to assign to individual alleles. A further reported finding was that TCR beta sequences accurately predicted the HLA-A and HLA-B alleles for most subjects in the first cohort. Compared with equally common non-associated chains, HLA-associated TCR beta chains in a later analysis were more clonally expanded and had lower generation probabilities. In a later analysis, 16,951 TCR beta sequences were associated with specific HLA alleles at a false discovery rate of 0.05. According to a later analysis, most CMV-associated TCR beta chains appeared to be HLA-restricted, and the HLA associations seemed to be driven largely by CMV exposure. Three of the identified cytomegalovirus-associated TCR beta chains were confirmed in vitro to be specific for cytomegalovirus antigens. Sequencing depth was assumed to be roughly uniform across donors in the presence/absence analyses, though that assumption may not hold. Because counts were too low, more than 15 rarely observed V segments, including chromosome 9 orphons, were excluded from the earlier analysis of several hundred of the donors. HLA typing was unavailable for some donors at each locus, so association tests used only the typed subset. The classifier was reported to diagnose cytomegalovirus status with high specificity and sensitivity in both the original and validation cohorts. According to a later analysis, parvovirus B19, influenza, CMV and Epstein-Barr virus appeared linked to several top co-occurrence clusters. In this cohort, only TCR beta chains were sequenced, and detectable features were limited by the absence of alpha or paired-chain data. A later genetic analysis associated a missense DCLRE1C variant with V-gene and J-gene trimming of TCR beta chains, and an independent cohort replicated the association. The authors suggested that the approach could potentially be extended to other disease states and immunological phenotypes. Most TCR sequences were seen in very few donors, while some public TCRs were found in many individuals. CMV serostatus was the only immune exposure information available for the cohort. A total of fewer than 200 TCR beta chains were listed by the study as associated with cytomegalovirus. Correlated functional status among segregating V segments might be attributable to linkage disequilibrium, but an unknown experimental factor could not be ruled out.

In total, about 650 healthy bone marrow donors made up the cohort. Cohort members were all nominally healthy when sampled, although unrecorded immune exposures were likely present. The donor was CMV seronegative and was included in the group of over 300 seronegative cohort members. A peripheral blood sample was provided by each donor, and peripheral blood mononuclear cells were used for TCR beta sequencing. Genomic DNA was extracted from the blood cell samples with the Qiagen DNeasy Blood Extraction Kit. To note about this clone: Its antigen is not yet known. Base qualities were left out, and no much larger clone turns up one base away.

The source of this sequence is a middle-aged man in good health and CMV-seronegative. Specimen: PBMCs. The rearranged chain carries TRBV28 and TRBJ2-3; 7 central nucleotides agree with TRBD1. The nucleotides are TGTGCCAGCAGTTCCGGGCTACAGGGGCGAAATACGCAGTATTTT. Its protein product is CASSSGLQGRNTQYF.